This T cell receptor (beta chain) came from a study of blood T cell repertoires in COVID-19. Across the study: T cells, B-cell-depleted T cells, or PBMCs provided the cDNA or gDNA that served as material.

The age range of participants was 18 to 89 years, with residence in about two dozen US areas. Cohort allocation depended upon clinical history that participants reported. How the authors handled the data: Estimation of nucleated cell counts relied on the amplification of reference gene primers. The repertoire was sequenced with immunoSEQ multiplex PCR; TCRdb's copy has only in-frame clones and lacks some. The V and J calls and clone size come from that table; D and trimming were worked out from the DNA. The sample holds 200,000 to 250,000 clones, 75% to 95% seen once. Per the germline V gene, CDR1 is MNHEY and CDR2 is SMNVEV (reference sequence). The V end was cut by 3 bases, the J end by 6 bases, with 9 bases between. CDR3 size: 13 residues.

Sequencing was performed on PBMCs or T cells enriched from blood (not recorded which). This chain joins TRBV27 and TRBJ1-5; D might be TRBD1 (5 bases). This TCR derives from a young woman who had recovered from COVID-19. CDR3 region: CASSFRGTQPQHF. CDR3 sequence (DNA): TGTGCCAGCAGTTTTCGGGGGACTCAGCCCCAGCATTTT.